What follows describes a single TCR beta chain. Its antigen is undetermined. The PCR ran on 60 Vbeta and 13 Jbeta primers. The method was immunoSEQ multiplex PCR; TCRdb's version includes in-frame clones alone and lacks a portion of them. This table holds more than 130,000 clones, 60% to 80% found once. Deletions cut 0 bases from V and 4 bases from J, with 12 bases between. The CDR3 runs 15 residues. Germline loops: CDR1 MNHNS, CDR2 SASEGT. This entry belongs to a study of cytomegalovirus exposure and HLA in healthy donors. The study's findings and limits: Donors were assumed by presence/absence analyses to have roughly uniform sequencing depth.

The sequence came from a woman aged 45 to 65 in good health and CMV-seronegative. The V and J genes are TRBV6-1 and TRBJ1-2; D is uncertain. Sequencing was done on a sample of PBMCs. The DNA of the CDR3 is TGTGCCAGCAGTGAAGCCCTAGGAACGGCCTATGGCTACACCTTC. Translating gives CASSEALGTAYGYTF.